This entry lists 5 T cell receptor beta chains sequenced from one sample in a study of shared T cell receptors in the human thymus. The repertoire was sequenced with immunoSEQ multiplex PCR; TCRdb's copy has only in-frame clones and lacks some. The sample includes under 700,000 clones, about four fifths of them seen just once. In addition, the sample was reused for a study of human thymus T cells.

Sequencing input: thymocytes. All receptors derive from a boy under two years old with a congenital heart defect.

The chain links TRBV27 to TRBJ1-1; TRBD1 is a possible D gene (6 bases). CDR3 length equals 14 residues. Germline values: CDR1 MNHEY, CDR2 SMNVEV (reference sequence). The ends were cut back, 6 bases at V and 1 base at J, with 12 bases in the middle. CDR3: CASSNGQPNTEAFF. In nucleotides, the CDR3 is TGTGCCAGCAGCAACGGACAGCCGAACACTGAAGCTTTCTTT.

The rearrangement joins TRBV5-1 to TRBJ2-1, with D possibly being TRBD2 (6 bases). The V end lost 0 bases, the J end lost 7 bases, and 8 bases lay between the germline ends. The CDR3 is 13 residues long. Germline V lookup: CDR1 SGHRS, CDR2 YFSETQ. This CDR3 is CASSLAAGNEQFF. CDR3 DNA: TGCGCCAGCAGCTTGGCGGCGGGGAATGAGCAGTTCTTC.

The genes are TRBV2 and TRBJ2-7, with 7 bases that match TRBD2. CDR1 is SNHLY and CDR2 is FYNNEI in the germline V gene. The J segment lost 2 bases and the V segment lost 6 bases, leaving 7 bases of the junction unmatched. This CDR3 contains 14 residues. Here the CDR3 reads CASRGREGTYEQYF. CDR3 in DNA: TGTGCCAGCAGGGGGAGGGAGGGAACCTACGAGCAGTACTTC.

The rearrangement links TRBV6-5 to TRBJ2-5; the match to TRBD2 covers 8 bases. The CDR3 has 14 residues. V lost 7 bases and J lost 4; bases outside the gene matches: 8. From germline, CDR1 is MNHEY and CDR2 SVGAGI. The CDR3 here is CASTETGGGETQYF. CDR3 nucleotides: TGTGCCAGCACCGAGACCGGGGGGGGAGAGACCCAGTACTTC.

The chain has TRBV28 and TRBJ2-1; 11 nucleotides match TRBD1. V lost 6 bases and J lost 5; bases outside the gene matches: 6. The CDR3 sequence is 15 residues long. Germline V CDR1 and CDR2: MDHEN, SYDVKM. CDR3 nucleotide sequence: TGTGCCAGCAGAGACCGGGACAGGGGGGACAATGAGCAGTTCTTC. Translating it yields CASRDRDRGDNEQFF. Looking up the rest from reference TRBV28 and TRBJ2-1 gives the full variable domain: DVKVTQSSRYLVKRTGEKVFLECVQDMDHENMFWYRQDPGLGLRLIYFSYDVKMKEKGDIPEGYSVSREKKERFSLILESASTNQTSMYLCASRDRDRGDNEQFFGPGTRLTVL.